The rows below give T cell receptor beta chains drawn from one sample of a study of T cell responses to AZD1222 COVID-19 vaccine. TCRdb keeps only in-frame clones here, not all; method: immunoSEQ multiplex PCR. Among about 83,000 clones, 88% were seen once, and the ten largest hold roughly 4.3%. Material: peripheral blood, obtained on day 0 of MenACWY control vaccination. These receptors were collected from an adult in good health. CDR3s include the opening cysteine and the closing phenylalanine or tryptophan. Each record gives: D gene, J gene, clone size, V gene, CDR3 DNA, CDR3 protein. The D gene is left open where the match is weak. Size is stated for part of the rows, as once, few or many counts, or as a class when the clone is expanded.

. TRBJ1-1 . TRBV3-1/TRBV3-2 TGTGCCAGCAGCCAAGAAGGGTTTGGGAACACTGAAGCTTTCTTT CASSQEGFGNTEAFF
TRBD1 TRBJ1-2 . TRBV2 TGTGCCAGCAGTGGACAGGGGGCGGTTAGTGGTGGCTACACCTTC CASSGQGAVSGGYTF
TRBD2 TRBJ2-7 . TRBV28 TGTGCCAGCACGGGAGGGGGTTCCTACGAGCAGTACTTC CASTGGGSYEQYF
. TRBJ2-7 . TRBV6-2/TRBV6-3 TGTGCCAGCAGTTACTCCCGGACAACGCTCGGGGCCGAGCAGTACTTC CASSYSRTTLGAEQYF
. TRBJ2-3 . TRBV4-3 TGCGCCAGCAGCCAGCGAGGAACGGGCACAGATACGCAGTATTTT CASSQRGTGTDTQYF
TRBD1 TRBJ2-3 once TRBV10-1 TGCGCCAGCAGCCCCGTGCAGGGACAGGCCTTCACAGATACGCAGTATTTT CASSPVQGQAFTDTQYF
TRBD1 TRBJ2-2 . TRBV19 TGTGCCAGTAGTAGACCGGGACAGAGCACCGGGGAGCTGTTTTTT CASSRPGQSTGELFF
TRBD1 TRBJ1-5 . TRBV29-1 TGCAGCGTACTCACAGGGGGAAATAGCAATCAGCCCCAGCATTTT CSVLTGGNSNQPQHF
TRBD2 TRBJ2-7 . TRBV12-5 TGTGCTAGTGGTCTCTTGGAGCGGGAACGCGAGCAGTACTTC CASGLLEREREQYF
. TRBJ2-7 . TRBV14 TGTGCCAGCAGCCACTCCTACGAGCAGTACTTC CASSHSYEQYF
. TRBJ2-4 . TRBV27 TGTGCCAGCAGTTTACTGGGAGGAAACATTCAGTACTTC CASSLLGGNIQYF
TRBD2 TRBJ2-5 . TRBV6-2/TRBV6-3 TGTGCCAGCAGTTCCAACCGACTAGCGGGAGAGACCCAGTACTTC CASSSNRLAGETQYF
. TRBJ2-2 . TRBV6-5 TGTGCCAGCACCCCTCAGGCAGGGGCCGGGGAGCTGTTTTTT CASTPQAGAGELFF
. TRBJ2-7 . TRBV9 TGTGCCAGCAGCACTACCCGGGACAACTACGAGCAGTACTTC CASSTTRDNYEQYF
. TRBJ2-5 once TRBV10-2 TGCGCCAGCCGTAGGGACGAGGAGACCCAGTACTTC CASRRDEETQYF
. TRBJ1-1 . TRBV30 TGTGCCTGGACCACGGCAGGGTTCACTGAAGCTTTCTTT CAWTTAGFTEAFF
. TRBJ1-2 . TRBV7-9 TGTGCCAGCAGCTTAGAGGGGGGGATACATGGCTACACCTTC CASSLEGGIHGYTF
. TRBJ2-3 . TRBV6-4 TGTGCCAGCAGTGAATCCGGGAAGCCCACCGATACGCAGTATTTT CASSESGKPTDTQYF
TRBD1 TRBJ1-5 . TRBV5-1 TGCGCCAGCAGCGAGGGGACAGGGTCATATCAGCCCCAGCATTTT CASSEGTGSYQPQHF
. TRBJ1-1 . TRBV15 TGTGCCACCAGCAGAGATTCTGGGTTCGTCGGGAACACTGAAGCTTTCTTT CATSRDSGFVGNTEAFF
TRBD1 TRBJ1-1 . TRBV28 TGTGCCAGCAGTTCGGGACAGGCCCCTCGGGGCACTGAAGCTTTCTTT CASSSGQAPRGTEAFF
. TRBJ1-4 . TRBV7-9 TGTGCCAGCAGAAGGGGCAGCATTAATGAAAAACTGTTTTTT CASRRGSINEKLFF
. TRBJ2-2 . TRBV4-3 TGCGCCAGCAGCCCTCAAAAGGTCACCGGGGAGCTGTTTTTT CASSPQKVTGELFF
. TRBJ2-3 . TRBV5-6 TGTGCCAGCAGCAGGGGCTCGCAGGATACGCAGTATTTT CASSRGSQDTQYF
. TRBJ2-1 few TRBV7-9 TGTGCCAGCAGCTCTGGCCAACGCGATGAGCAGTTCTTC CASSSGQRDEQFF
. TRBJ2-3 . TRBV19 TGTGCCAGCCTGGACCAGACTAGCACAGATACGCAGTATTTT CASLDQTSTDTQYF
TRBD1 TRBJ1-3 . TRBV10-3 TGTGCCATCAGGCCGACAACAGGGGCGGGAAACACCATATATTTT CAIRPTTGAGNTIYF
. TRBJ2-5 . TRBV5-1 TGCGCCAGCAGCTTGTCCGGTAGGGGCGGGGAGACCCAGTACTTC CASSLSGRGGETQYF
TRBD2 TRBJ2-7 . TRBV5-1 TGCGCCAGCAGCTTGGCCGGGGGGACGTTTTCCTACGAGCAGTACTTC CASSLAGGTFSYEQYF
. TRBJ2-2 . TRBV10-3 TGTGCCATCAGACTGGGGGGCACCGGGGAGCTGTTTTTT CAIRLGGTGELFF
TRBD1 TRBJ2-7 . TRBV5-6 TGTGCCAGCAGCTTTGGCCAGGGGGCGAACGAGCAGTACTTC CASSFGQGANEQYF
TRBD2 TRBJ2-1 . TRBV3-1/TRBV3-2 TGTGCCAGCAGCCGCTTATCGTGGTTCGGGCGGGAGATAGGTGAGCAGTTCTTC CASSRLSWFGREIGEQFF
TRBD1 TRBJ2-7 . TRBV28 TGTGCCACCAAGACGGGACAGAACGAGCAGTACTTC CATKTGQNEQYF
TRBD1 TRBJ2-5 . TRBV7-7 TGTGCCAGCAGCTCCCAAAAGACAGGGGGCGAAGAGACCCAGTACTTC CASSSQKTGGEETQYF
. TRBJ2-7 once TRBV18 TGTGCCAGCTCACCAGGGGGAAACGAGCAGTACTTC CASSPGGNEQYF
TRBD1 TRBJ1-5 once TRBV7-2 TGTGCCAGCAGCCCAGGACAGGGGAGTCAGCCCCAGCATTTT CASSPGQGSQPQHF
. TRBJ2-7 . TRBV12-3/TRBV12-4 TGTGCCAGCAGTCCTAGGACTACCTACGAGCAGTACTTC CASSPRTTYEQYF
TRBD1 TRBJ2-5 . TRBV7-3 TGTGCCAGCAGCCTCCCCGGACAGGGGGGGACCCAGTACTTC CASSLPGQGGTQYF
TRBD1 TRBJ2-7 . TRBV30 TGTGCCTGGAGTTGGGGACAGGGGGCCGAGCAGTACTTC CAWSWGQGAEQYF
. TRBJ2-7 . TRBV11-2 TGTGCCAGCAGCTTAGACACAGGGTTCTCCTACGAGCAGTACTTC CASSLDTGFSYEQYF
. TRBJ2-7 . TRBV5-4 TGTGCCAGCAGCTTGGCCGGTTCCTACGAGCAGTACTTC CASSLAGSYEQYF
. TRBJ1-4 . TRBV30 TGTGCCTGGAGTCCCGCCCCGGCGAATGAAAAACTGTTTTTT CAWSPAPANEKLFF
. TRBJ1-2 once TRBV5-4 TGTGCCAGCAGCTTGCATTCGGGCAGGGTTAACTATGGCTACACCTTC CASSLHSGRVNYGYTF
. TRBJ1-2 . TRBV4-3 TGCGCCAGCAGCCAAGGGCGTTTGTCTGGCTACACCTTC CASSQGRLSGYTF
TRBD2 TRBJ2-7 . TRBV5-1 TGCGCCAGCAGCCCTTCACTAGCGGGAGGCTACGAGCAGTACTTC CASSPSLAGGYEQYF
. TRBJ2-5 . TRBV28 TGTGCCAGCAGTTTGTCTCTGGTCACATTAGAGTACTTC CASSLSLVTLEYF